This T cell receptor (beta chain) was documented in a study of blood T cell repertoires in COVID-19. The wider study: Collection of acute and convalescent COVID-19 samples took place in the United States, Italy and Spain. T cells, B-cell-depleted T cells, or PBMCs provided the cDNA or gDNA that served as material.

Germline trimming cut 4 bases from V and 0 bases from J; bases unmatched to any gene: 13. The CDR3 consists of 18 residues. Looked up from germline, CDR1 is LNHDA and CDR2 is SQIVND (reference sequence). Study processing details: The authors estimated nucleated cell counts from reference gene primer amplification. Some clones are missing from TCRdb's copy, which holds only in-frame ones; the method was immunoSEQ multiplex PCR. The V and J calls and clone size come from that table; D and trimming were worked out from the DNA. The sample lists approximately 150,000 clones, over 60% occurring once. The source is a man aged 50-60 years with acute or convalescent COVID-19. The specimen sequenced was peripheral blood. The J gene is TRBJ1-1, the V gene TRBV19, with TRBD1 identical over 8 bases. The CDR3 coding sequence is TGTGCCAGTAGTACTGCCTCCGGGACAGGCCACATGAACACTGAAGCTTTCTTT. Protein: CASSTASGTGHMNTEAFF.